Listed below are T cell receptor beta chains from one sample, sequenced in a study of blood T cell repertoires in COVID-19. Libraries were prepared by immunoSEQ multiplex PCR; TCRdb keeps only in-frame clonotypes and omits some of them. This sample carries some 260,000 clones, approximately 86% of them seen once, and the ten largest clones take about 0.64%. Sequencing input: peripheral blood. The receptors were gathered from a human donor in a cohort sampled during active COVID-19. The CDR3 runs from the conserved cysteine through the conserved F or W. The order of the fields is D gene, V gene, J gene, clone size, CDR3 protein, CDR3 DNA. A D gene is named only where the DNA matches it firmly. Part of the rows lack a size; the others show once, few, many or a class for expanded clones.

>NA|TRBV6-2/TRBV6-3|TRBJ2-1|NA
CASSRLAVEQFF
TGTGCCAGCAGCCGCCTAGCAGTTGAGCAGTTCTTC
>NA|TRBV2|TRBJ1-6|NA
CASSETVGEGEVTSPLHF
TGTGCCAGCAGTGAAACCGTAGGAGAGGGAGAAGTTACTTCACCCCTCCACTTT
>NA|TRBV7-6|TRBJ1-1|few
CASSPGLLNTEAFF
TGTGCCAGCAGCCCAGGGCTGTTGAACACTGAAGCTTTCTTT
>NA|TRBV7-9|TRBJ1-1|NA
CASSRDREAFF
TGTGCCAGCAGCCGTGACAGAGAAGCTTTCTTT
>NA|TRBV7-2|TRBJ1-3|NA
CASSQGGGASGNTIYF
TGTGCCAGCAGCCAGGGCGGGGGGGCGTCTGGAAACACCATATATTTT
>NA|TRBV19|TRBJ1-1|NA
CASSLLTDLNTEAFF
TGTGCCAGTAGTCTCCTGACAGACTTGAACACTGAAGCTTTCTTT
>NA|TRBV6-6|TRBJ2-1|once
CASSTGEGVSYNEQFF
TGTGCCAGCAGTACCGGCGAGGGAGTTTCCTACAATGAGCAGTTCTTC
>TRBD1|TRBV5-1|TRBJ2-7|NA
CASSLQDREYEQYF
TGCGCCAGCAGCTTACAGGACAGGGAGTACGAGCAGTACTTC
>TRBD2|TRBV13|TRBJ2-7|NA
CASSPLAESSYEQYF
TGTGCCAGCAGCCCACTAGCGGAGAGCTCCTACGAGCAGTACTTC
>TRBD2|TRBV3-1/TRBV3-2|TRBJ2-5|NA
CASSQVTSGNKETQYF
TGTGCCAGCAGCCAAGTCACTAGCGGTAATAAAGAGACCCAGTACTTC
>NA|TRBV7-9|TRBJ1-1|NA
CASSLDRSRGSNTEAFF
TGTGCCAGCAGCTTAGACCGTTCTAGAGGATCGAACACTGAAGCTTTCTTT
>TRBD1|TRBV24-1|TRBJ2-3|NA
CASRAGTASTDTQYF
TGTGCCAGCCGCGCCGGGACAGCGAGCACAGATACGCAGTATTTT
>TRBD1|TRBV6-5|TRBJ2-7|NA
CEIRDSLAYEQYF
TGTGAAATTCGGGACAGCCTAGCCTACGAGCAGTACTTC
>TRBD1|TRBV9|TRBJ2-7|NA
CASSGTGGYEQYF
TGTGCCAGCAGCGGGACAGGGGGCTACGAGCAGTACTTC
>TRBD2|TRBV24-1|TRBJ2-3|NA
CATSDSGLAGTDTQYF
TGTGCCACCAGTGATTCGGGACTAGCGGGAACAGATACGCAGTATTTT
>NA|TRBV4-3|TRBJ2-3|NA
CASSRGAGESTDTQYF
TGCGCCAGCAGCCGCGGAGCCGGCGAGAGCACAGATACGCAGTATTTT
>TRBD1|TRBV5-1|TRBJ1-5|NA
CASSHLDRGPGQPQHF
TGCGCCAGCAGCCACCTTGACAGGGGGCCGGGTCAGCCCCAGCATTTT
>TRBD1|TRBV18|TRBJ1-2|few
CASSPGTVANYGYTF
TGTGCCAGCTCACCAGGGACAGTAGCTAACTATGGCTACACCTTC
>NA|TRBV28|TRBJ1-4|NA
CASSYLQGTNEKLFF
TGTGCCAGCAGTTACCTTCAGGGCACTAATGAAAAACTGTTTTTT
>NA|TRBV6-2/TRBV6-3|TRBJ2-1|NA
CASSYPGGEQFF
TGTGCCAGCAGTTATCCCGGGGGTGAGCAGTTCTTC
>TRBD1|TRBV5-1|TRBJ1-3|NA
CASSVTGASSGNTIYF
TGCGCCAGCTCCGTGACAGGGGCCAGCTCTGGAAACACCATATATTTT
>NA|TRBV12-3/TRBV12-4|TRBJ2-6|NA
CASAESGANVLTF
TGTGCCAGCGCGGAATCTGGGGCCAACGTCCTGACTTTC
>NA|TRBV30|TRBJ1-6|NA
CAWSAGQGGSPLHF
TGTGCCTGGAGTGCCGGGCAGGGAGGTTCACCCCTCCACTTT
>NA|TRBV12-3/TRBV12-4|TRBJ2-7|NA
CASSSQIYEQYF
TGTGCCAGCAGCTCACAAATTTACGAGCAGTACTTC
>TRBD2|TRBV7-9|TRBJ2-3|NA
CASTLDRDYRPDTQYF
TGTGCCAGCACCCTAGACCGGGACTACCGACCAGATACGCAGTATTTT
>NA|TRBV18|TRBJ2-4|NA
CASSPDEGVAKNIQYF
TGTGCCAGCTCCCCGGACGAGGGGGTAGCCAAAAACATTCAGTACTTC
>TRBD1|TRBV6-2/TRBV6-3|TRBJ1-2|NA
CASSYSKGTVYGYTF
TGTGCCAGCAGTTACTCGAAAGGGACAGTCTATGGCTACACCTTC
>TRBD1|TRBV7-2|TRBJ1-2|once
CASSSDRGLSGYTF
TGTGCCAGCAGCTCCGACAGGGGACTCTCTGGCTACACCTTC
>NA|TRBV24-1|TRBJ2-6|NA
CAIADGARTNSGANVLTF
TGTGCCATCGCTGATGGGGCCAGGACCAACTCTGGGGCCAACGTCCTGACTTTC
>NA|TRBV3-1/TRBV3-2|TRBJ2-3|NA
CASSQDLTDLGDTQYF
TGTGCCAGCAGCCAAGATCTGACTGATCTGGGAGATACGCAGTATTTT
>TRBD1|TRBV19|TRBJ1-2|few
CASSVYDGTGNYGYTF
TGTGCCAGTAGTGTCTACGATGGGACAGGGAACTATGGCTACACCTTC
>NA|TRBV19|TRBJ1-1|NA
CASSIKVPYMNTEAFF
TGTGCCAGTAGTATAAAAGTTCCGTACATGAACACTGAAGCTTTCTTT
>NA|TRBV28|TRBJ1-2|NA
CASSLSSAGAIGGYTF
TGTGCCAGCAGTTTATCGTCCGCGGGGGCGATTGGAGGCTACACCTTC
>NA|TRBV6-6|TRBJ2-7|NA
CASRRAGEYEQYF
TGTGCCAGCAGACGGGCAGGGGAGTACGAGCAGTACTTC
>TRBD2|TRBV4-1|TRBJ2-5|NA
CASSQDGSGRGQETQYF
TGCGCCAGCAGCCAAGATGGGAGCGGGAGGGGGCAAGAGACCCAGTACTTC
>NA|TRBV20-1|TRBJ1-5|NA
CSAGANQPQHF
TGCAGTGCAGGGGCCAATCAGCCCCAGCATTTT
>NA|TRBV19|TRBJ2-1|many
CASKSGTTYNEQFF
TGTGCCAGCAAATCCGGGACAACCTACAATGAGCAGTTCTTC
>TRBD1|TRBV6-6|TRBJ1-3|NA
CASSYTGTAGNTIYF
TGTGCCAGCAGTTACACTGGGACAGCAGGAAACACCATATATTTT
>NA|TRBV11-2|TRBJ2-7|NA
CASSLVGVEQYF
TGTGCCAGCAGCTTAGTAGGGGTTGAGCAGTACTTC
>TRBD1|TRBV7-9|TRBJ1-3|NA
CASIIQGAVKSRSGNTIYF
TGTGCCAGCATCATACAGGGGGCTGTTAAATCCAGATCTGGAAACACCATATATTTT
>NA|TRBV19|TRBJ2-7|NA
CASSISGGQTYEQYF
TGTGCCAGTAGTATTTCGGGGGGACAAACCTACGAGCAGTACTTC
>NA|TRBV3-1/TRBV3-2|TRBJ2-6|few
CASSNSGANVLTF
TGTGCCAGCAGTAACTCTGGGGCCAACGTCCTGACTTTC
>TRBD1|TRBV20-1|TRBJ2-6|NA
CSASETGDANVLTF
TGCAGTGCTAGTGAGACAGGGGATGCCAACGTCCTGACTTTC
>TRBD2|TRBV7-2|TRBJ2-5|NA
CASSSGSGRGTETQYF
TGTGCCAGCAGCTCGGGTAGCGGGAGGGGAACGGAGACCCAGTACTTC
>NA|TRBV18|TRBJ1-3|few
CASSPLEVNTIYF
TGTGCCAGCTCACCGCTGGAGGTCAACACCATATATTTT
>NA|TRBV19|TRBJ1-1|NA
CASSYQGSTEAFF
TGTGCCAGTAGTTACCAGGGTAGCACTGAAGCTTTCTTT
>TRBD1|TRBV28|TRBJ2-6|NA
CASRTPGQAQGGANVLTF
TGTGCCAGCAGGACCCCGGGACAGGCTCAGGGGGGGGCCAACGTCCTGACTTTC
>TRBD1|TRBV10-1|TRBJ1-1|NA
CASRTGLNTEAFF
TGCGCCAGCAGGACAGGGTTGAACACTGAAGCTTTCTTT
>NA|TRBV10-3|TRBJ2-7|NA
CAISDSGTLGYEQYF
TGTGCCATCAGTGATTCCGGGACACTAGGGTACGAGCAGTACTTC
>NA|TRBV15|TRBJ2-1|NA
CATSRDKRGGQFF
TGTGCCACCAGCAGAGATAAACGCGGCGGGCAGTTCTTC
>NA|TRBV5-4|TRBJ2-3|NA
CASSFHSPTDTQYF
TGTGCCAGCAGCTTCCACAGCCCCACAGATACGCAGTATTTT
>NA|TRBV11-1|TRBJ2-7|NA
CASSLGGTEYEQYF
TGTGCCAGCAGCTTAGGCGGGACAGAGTACGAGCAGTACTTC
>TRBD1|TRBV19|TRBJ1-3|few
CASNRDRDGNTIYF
TGTGCCAGCAACCGAGACAGGGATGGAAACACCATATATTTT
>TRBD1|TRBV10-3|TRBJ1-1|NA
CAISGQGNTEAFF
TGTGCCATCAGTGGACAGGGGAACACTGAAGCTTTCTTT
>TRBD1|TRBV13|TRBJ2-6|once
CASSFGQAVISGANVLTF
TGTGCCAGCAGCTTTGGACAGGCAGTCATCTCTGGGGCCAACGTCCTGACTTTC
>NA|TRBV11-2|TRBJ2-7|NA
CASSLGAEVEQYF
TGTGCCAGCAGCTTAGGTGCGGAGGTCGAGCAGTACTTC
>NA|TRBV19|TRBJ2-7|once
CASRAKTEHYEQYF
TGTGCCAGTAGGGCGAAGACAGAACATTACGAGCAGTACTTC
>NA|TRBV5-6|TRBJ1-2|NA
CASSSIDRRGYGYTF
TGTGCCAGCAGCTCGATAGACCGCCGGGGCTATGGCTACACCTTC
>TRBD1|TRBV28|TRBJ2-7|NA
CASSGGQGYEQYF
TGTGCCAGCAGTGGGGGACAGGGGTACGAGCAGTACTTC